A single sample is the source of the 2 T cell receptor beta chains below, sequenced in a study of T cell responses to AZD1222 COVID-19 vaccine. Measured with immunoSEQ multiplex PCR; TCRdb has only the in-frame clones, and not every one. The sample includes approximately 97,000 clones, 90% to 95% seen only once; the top ten take around 6.9%. Sequenced material: peripheral blood, taken on day 0 of AZD1222 vaccination. The receptor source for this set is an adult in good health.

This chain connects TRBV5-1 to TRBJ1-2; D not certain. V lost 0 bases, J lost 8 bases, and 14 bases lay in between. CDR3 size: 14 residues. Germline V lookup: CDR1 SGHRS, CDR2 YFSETQ. In DNA, the CDR3 is TGCGCCAGCAGCTTGGCCGGTCCAAGGGAGGGCTACACCTTC. It is translated as CASSLAGPREGYTF.

The chain uses TRBV7-8 and TRBJ2-5; 7 positions agree with TRBD1. Germline trimming cut 1 base from V and 6 bases from J; bases unmatched to any gene: 5. The CDR3 contains 14 residues. Germline values: CDR1 SGHVS, CDR2 FQNEAQ. CDR3 sequence reads: CASSLVRGQKTQYF. Here the CDR3 DNA reads TGTGCCAGCAGCTTAGTTAGGGGGCAAAAGACCCAGTACTTC.